One and the same sample provided the 15 T cell receptor beta chains below, sequenced in a study of graft-versus-host responses after intestinal transplantation. The antigens for these receptors are not known. Here immunoSEQ multiplex PCR was the method, and the copy in TCRdb shows in-frame clones only, minus some. Seen here are roughly 98,000 clones, approximately 92% observed once, and the top ten hold less than 1.5%. Specimen: unstimulated CD8+ T cells sorted from spleen or lymph node cells, collected before transplant. Receptor source: a human donor who was the organ donor for an intestinal transplant.

The rearrangement links TRBV4-3 to TRBJ2-7; D is possibly TRBD2 (5 bases). Germline V lookup: CDR1 LGHNA, CDR2 YSLEER. The CDR3 spans 16 residues. The V and J ends lost 0 bases and 0 bases respectively, with 12 bases between them. DNA for the CDR3: TGCGCCAGCAGCCAAGACCGAGCGGAAAGCTCCTACGAGCAGTACTTC. Its protein is CASSQDRAESSYEQYF.

CDR3 nucleotide sequence: TGTGCCAGCAGTTTATTGCGGATGGAAGGGGGCACAGATACGCAGTATTTT. This translates into CASSLLRMEGGTDTQYF. The chain recombines TRBV27 with TRBJ2-3; D is possibly TRBD1 (5 bases). CDR1 is MNHEY and CDR2 is SMNVEV in the germline V gene (reference sequence). The CDR3 runs to 17 residues. Between the trimmed V and J ends, which lost 1 base and 1 base, there was a span of 15 bases.

The chain combines TRBV13 with TRBJ2-7; D gene ambiguous. V was shortened by 4 bases and J by 6 bases, with 13 bases between the two germline ends. The germline gives CDR1 PRHDT, CDR2 FYEKMQ (reference sequence). The CDR3 is 13 amino acids. The CDR3 loop is CASSSPLDGEQYF. In DNA, the CDR3 is TGTGCCAGCAGCTCCCCCCTAGACGGCGAGCAGTACTTC.

Only one count was recorded for this clone. The J gene is TRBJ2-7, the V gene TRBV19, with a possible D match to TRBD1 (6 bases). This CDR3 comprises 13 residues. Germline V CDR1 and CDR2: LNHDA, SQIVND (reference sequence). Trimming shortened V by 5 bases and J by 2 bases, and 10 bases separated the two germline ends. CDR3: CASSVGQTYEQYF. The CDR3 DNA sequence: TGTGCCAGTAGTGTTGGACAGACCTACGAGCAGTACTTC.

The chain uses TRBV27 and TRBJ2-2; 8 positions agree with TRBD2. Trimming took 6 bases from V and 4 from J; bases not matched to a gene: 16. The CDR3 runs 18 residues. CDR1 MNHEY and CDR2 SMNVEV come from the germline V gene (reference sequence). Written as DNA, the CDR3 is TGTGCCAGCAGCGCTCCGGGACTAGAGTTTGAGGGCACCGGGGAGCTGTTTTTT. Translated: CASSAPGLEFEGTGELFF.

V and J are TRBV9 and TRBJ2-7; weak D call: TRBD2 (7 bases). The CDR3 spans 14 residues. Germline lookup yields CDR1 SGDLS and CDR2 YYNGEE. The germline V and J ends were trimmed by 2 bases and 2 bases, with 11 bases remaining between them. The CDR3 is CASSVGGAAYEQYF. CDR3 DNA: TGTGCCAGCAGCGTTGGGGGGGCGGCCTACGAGCAGTACTTC.

The chain employs TRBV7-8 and TRBJ1-4, with a tentative D call TRBD1 (6 bases). This CDR3 has 17 residues. Germline V gives CDR1 SGHVS, CDR2 FQNEAQ. The V end lost 4 bases, the J end lost 3 bases, and 18 bases lay between the germline ends. The CDR3 region has the DNA TGTGCCAGCAGCTCAGACGGACAGCCTCAAGCTAATGAAAAACTGTTTTTT. This gives the protein CASSSDGQPQANEKLFF. The variable domain in full, with the rest retrieved from reference TRBV7-8 and TRBJ1-4, is GAGVSQSPRYKVAKRGQDVALRCDPISGHVSLFWYQQALGQGPEFLTYFQNEAQLDKSGLPSDRFFAERPEGSVSTLKIQRTQQEDSAVYLCASSSDGQPQANEKLFFGSGTQLSVL.

V gene TRBV7-6 combines with J gene TRBJ1-6, with 7 positions matching TRBD1. Germline lookup yields CDR1 SGHVS and CDR2 FNYEAQ. CDR3 size: 14 residues. Trimming took 4 bases from V and 8 from J; bases not matched to a gene: 5. As DNA, the CDR3 is TGTGCCAGCAGCTCCAGGGGGTTTCATTCACCCCTCCACTTT. It is translated as CASSSRGFHSPLHF.

The chain combines TRBV4-1 with TRBJ2-5; D perhaps matches TRBD2 (5 bases). Germline-derived CDR1 and CDR2 are MGHRA and YSYEKL. The CDR3 has 16 residues. Deletions cut 1 base from V and 2 bases from J, with 14 bases between. The CDR3 loop reads CASSQGTSTTQETQYF. The CDR3 coding sequence is TGCGCCAGCAGCCAAGGGACTTCTACGACGCAAGAGACCCAGTACTTC.

The chain joins TRBV28 to TRBJ2-7, with D possibly matching TRBD2 (5 bases). Trimming took off 5 bases at V and 4 bases at J, with 24 bases between the two ends. This CDR3 has 17 amino acids. Germline values: CDR1 MDHEN, CDR2 SYDVKM. CDR3 amino acids: CASSTLFRGPTLYEQYF. The CDR3 bases are TGTGCCAGCAGTACACTCTTTCGGGGTCCTACCTTATACGAGCAGTACTTC.

The rearrangement uses TRBV4-1 and TRBJ1-1; D gene uncertain. This CDR3 is built from 14 residues. V was clipped by 0 bases and J by 0 bases, with 5 bases between them. Per germline, CDR1 MGHRA and CDR2 YSYEKL. The CDR3: CASSQDRVNTEAFF. The CDR3 bases are TGCGCCAGCAGCCAAGATCGAGTGAACACTGAAGCTTTCTTT.

This chain connects TRBV16 to TRBJ2-7; the D gene is possibly TRBD1 (5 bases). The germline V and J ends were trimmed by 0 bases and 6 bases, with 21 bases remaining between them. The germline CDR1 and CDR2 sequences are KGHSY and FQNENV. This CDR3 comprises 17 residues. The CDR3 spells CASSQSLRIQGLFEQYF. In nucleotides, the CDR3 is TGTGCCAGCAGCCAATCTTTAAGGATTCAGGGATTGTTCGAGCAGTACTTC.

V usage is TRBV19 and J usage is TRBJ2-7; 8 bases are a match to TRBD2. There are 13 residues in the CDR3. V lost 4 bases and J lost 3; bases outside the gene matches: 2. The germline CDR1 and CDR2 sequences are LNHDA and SQIVND (reference sequence). The CDR3 coding sequence is TGTGCCAGTAGTAGTAGCGGGGTCTACGAGCAGTACTTC. It translates to CASSSSGVYEQYF.

The V gene is TRBV28, the J gene TRBJ2-7, with 10 bases aligning to TRBD1. Germline V gene data show CDR1 as MDHEN and CDR2 as SYDVKM. CDR3 size: 13 residues. V lost 7 bases, J lost 5 bases, and 5 bases stayed unmatched. The DNA of the CDR3 is TGTGCCAGCACCGACAGGGGGCGGGACGAGCAGTACTTC. Translation gives CASTDRGRDEQYF. Together with reference TRBV28 and TRBJ2-7, the CDR3 gives the full variable domain: DVKVTQSSRYLVKRTGEKVFLECVQDMDHENMFWYRQDPGLGLRLIYFSYDVKMKEKGDIPEGYSVSREKKERFSLILESASTNQTSMYLCASTDRGRDEQYFGPGTRLTVT.

V usage is TRBV27 and J usage is TRBJ2-7, with D possibly TRBD2 on 5 matching bases. CDR1 is MNHEY, CDR2 SMNVEV, per germline (reference sequence). V shed 4 bases and J shed 4 bases, with 11 bases lying between them. The CDR3 loop spans 13 amino acids. The CDR3 region is CASSSRRWYEQYF. The DNA of the CDR3 is TGTGCCAGCAGTTCCCGGAGGTGGTACGAGCAGTACTTC.